Below, 26 T cell receptor beta chains from the same sample are listed, as sequenced in a study of blood T cell repertoires in COVID-19. Using immunoSEQ multiplex PCR, the repertoire was profiled, and TCRdb retains in-frame clones only, with some absent. This table holds around 260,000 clones, around 80% found once. The source material was PBMCs or T cells enriched from blood (not recorded which). The receptors originated from a man aged 30-40 years with acute COVID-19.

Worth noting for this clone: This sample also contains other DNA sequences that code for the same CDR3. The chain combines TRBV5-4 with TRBJ2-1; 7 nucleotides agree with TRBD2. The J segment lost 3 bases and the V segment lost 3 bases, leaving 3 bases of the junction unmatched. CDR1 is SGHNT and CDR2 is YYREEE in the germline V gene (reference sequence). The CDR3 spans 14 residues. The DNA of the CDR3 is TGTGCCAGCAGCTCCGGACTAGACTACAATGAGCAGTTCTTC. As protein: CASSSGLDYNEQFF.

CDR3 region: CASSGGQLNYGYTF. CDR3 sequence (DNA): TGTGCCAGCAGCGGGGGACAACTTAACTATGGCTACACCTTC. V usage is TRBV5-4 and J usage is TRBJ1-2; D may be TRBD1 (6 bases). Trimming left V 4 bases short and J 1 base short, with 11 bases between. The CDR3 sequence is 14 residues long. Germline V CDR1 and CDR2: SGHNT, YYREEE (reference sequence).

The V and J genes are TRBV19 and TRBJ2-5; TRBD2 matches at 11 bases. The CDR3 extends over 15 amino acids. Germline loops: CDR1 LNHDA, CDR2 SQIVND (reference sequence). V dropped 5 bases and J dropped 6; count of bases not matched to a gene: 8. DNA for the CDR3: TGTGCCAGTAGTTCGTCCCTAGCGGGGGGCAAGACCCAGTACTTC. Amino acid sequence: CASSSSLAGGKTQYF.

At least ten counts were recorded for this clone. The CDR3 reads CAWSYIKEKLFF. In DNA form, the CDR3 reads TGTGCCTGGAGTTACATAAAGGAAAAACTGTTTTTT. This chain joins TRBV30 and TRBJ1-4; D uncertain. The CDR3 contains 12 residues. CDR1 is GTSNPN and CDR2 is SVGIG in the germline V gene (reference sequence). V was cut by 2 bases and J by 8 bases, with 9 bases left in between. The full variable domain, rest sourced from reference TRBV30 and TRBJ1-4, is SQTIHQWPATLVQPVGSPLSLECTVEGTSNPNLYWYRQAAGRGLQLLFYSVGIGQISSEVPQNLSASRPQDRQFILSSKKLLLSDSGFYLCAWSYIKEKLFFGSGTQLSVL.

The genes are TRBV24-1 and TRBJ2-5, with a weak D call TRBD2 (7 bases). Germline CDR1 and CDR2: KGHDR and SFDVKD. CDR3 length equals 14 residues. V lost 3 bases and J 5 bases, leaving 12 bases between the germline ends. CDR3 sequence (DNA): TGTGCCACCAGTGATACCAGGGGAGGGGAGACCCAGTACTTC. Encoded protein: CATSDTRGGETQYF.

This clone was seen many times. The chain carries TRBV3-1 (or the pseudogene TRBV3-2) and TRBJ2-2; a weak D match, TRBD1 (6 bases). Deletions cut 6 bases from V and 1 base from J, with 24 bases between. The CDR3 extends over 19 amino acids. CDR1 is LGHDT and CDR2 is YNNKEL in the germline V gene (reference sequence). This chain's CDR3 is CASSLCGGHQIKNTGELFF. The CDR3 nucleotides are TGTGCCAGCAGTCTCTGTGGGGGCCACCAGATCAAGAACACCGGGGAGCTGTTTTTT.

This clone was detected once. The chain employs TRBV28 and TRBJ2-1, with a tentative D call TRBD1 (6 bases). Germline assignment: CDR1 MDHEN and CDR2 SYDVKM. This CDR3 has 14 amino acids. Trimming cost V 3 bases and J 4 bases, with 10 bases left between them. Written as DNA, the CDR3 is TGTGCCAGCAGTTTCGGGACATTATACAATGAGCAGTTCTTC. It codes for CASSFGTLYNEQFF.

This clone was found a few times. V is TRBV24-1 and J is TRBJ1-1; possible D gene TRBD1, 5 bases. In germline, CDR1 is KGHDR, CDR2 SFDVKD. The CDR3 spans 13 residues. V lost 4 bases and J 2 bases, leaving 7 bases between the germline ends. The CDR3 sequence: CATSEGPNTEAFF. CDR3 sequence (DNA): TGTGCCACCAGTGAGGGGCCAAACACTGAAGCTTTCTTT.

The chain has TRBV11-3 and TRBJ1-2, with D perhaps matching TRBD1 (5 bases). The V end lost 5 bases, the J end lost 4 bases, and 8 bases lay between the germline ends. Germline CDR1 reads SGHNT; CDR2 reads YENEEA. The CDR3 runs to 12 residues. The CDR3 loop reads CASSQGTYGYTF. DNA for the CDR3: TGTGCCAGCAGCCAGGGAACCTATGGCTACACCTTC.

The genes are TRBV24-1 and TRBJ1-5; the D gene is possibly TRBD1 (6 bases). V was shortened by 4 bases and J by 4 bases, with 10 bases between the two germline ends. Germline CDR1 KGHDR, CDR2 SFDVKD. This CDR3 contains 14 residues. The chain's CDR3 is CATSDARGNQPQHF. The CDR3 bases are TGTGCCACCAGTGACGCGAGGGGGAATCAGCCCCAGCATTTT.

This sequence joins TRBV6-5 and TRBJ2-5; D possibly corresponds to TRBD1 (5 bases). V lost 5 bases and J 2 bases, leaving 15 bases between the germline ends. This CDR3 contains 15 residues. From germline, CDR1 is MNHEY and CDR2 SVGAGI. The DNA for the CDR3 is TGTGCCAGCAGTCCCCGCGTGCAGGGACAAGAGACCCAGTACTTC. It specifies CASSPRVQGQETQYF.

V gene TRBV11-3 combines with J gene TRBJ1-1; 9 bases fit TRBD1. CDR3 length: 13 residues. V gave up 7 bases and J gave up 7 bases; unmatched junction bases: 7. CDR1 and CDR2 (germline): SGHNT, YENEEA. CDR3 sequence: CASTRGQGGEAFF. CDR3 sequence (DNA): TGTGCCAGCACAAGGGGACAGGGAGGTGAAGCTTTCTTT.

There are a few counts of this clone. The genes are TRBV10-3 and TRBJ2-2; TRBD2 aligns across 10 bases. The CDR3 consists of 12 residues. Trimming removed 11 bases from V and 6 bases from J; junction bases left unmatched: 3. Germline CDR1 and CDR2: ENHRY and SYGVKD. The chain's CDR3 is CASGLAAGELFF. CDR3 nucleotides: TGTGCCTCTGGACTAGCGGCCGGGGAGCTGTTTTTT.

This clone has only one observation. This chain uses TRBV28 with TRBJ2-2; D gene unclear. Trimming cost V 10 bases and J 4 bases, with 10 bases left between them. This CDR3 comprises 12 residues. The germline CDR1 and CDR2 sequences are MDHEN and SYDVKM. CDR3 DNA sequence: TGTGCCACCTTGAGTACCACCGGGGAGCTGTTTTTT. The encoded protein is CATLSTTGELFF.

The V gene is TRBV6-5, the J gene TRBJ1-5, with no clear D. The CDR3 loop spans 14 amino acids. Germline lookup yields CDR1 MNHEY and CDR2 SVGAGI. Trimming left V 6 bases short and J 3 bases short, with 12 bases between. CDR3 DNA: TGTGCCAGCAGCGATGGACTGAACAATCAGCCCCAGCATTTT. Protein: CASSDGLNNQPQHF.

V and J are TRBV5-1 and TRBJ2-3, with 7 positions matching TRBD1. The ends lost 2 bases at V and 0 bases at J; junction bases unmatched: 12. This CDR3 comprises 18 residues. CDR1 is SGHRS and CDR2 is YFSETQ in the germline V gene. CDR3 sequence: CASSLQGHMGSSTDTQYF. CDR3 sequence (DNA): TGCGCCAGCAGCTTACAGGGGCATATGGGGAGTAGCACAGATACGCAGTATTTT.

The genes are TRBV12-3 or TRBV12-4 and TRBJ1-6; D gene ambiguous. There are 11 residues in the CDR3. V dropped 5 bases and J dropped 10 bases, with 6 bases sitting between them. The CDR3 protein is CASSLSSPLHF. CDR3 nucleotides: TGTGCCAGCAGTCTGTCGTCACCCCTCCACTTT.

The chain employs TRBV3-1 (or the pseudogene TRBV3-2) and TRBJ1-3, with D unclear. CDR1 and CDR2 (germline): LGHDT, YNNKEL (reference sequence). The CDR3 contains 13 residues. The V gene lost 3 bases and the J gene lost 13 bases, with 16 bases spanning the gap. CDR3 sequence: CASSQDGLIGIYF. The DNA for the CDR3 is TGTGCCAGCAGCCAGGACGGACTAATCGGGATATATTTT.

This chain connects TRBV7-6 to TRBJ2-7; 9 bases match TRBD2. V shed 0 bases, J shed 6 bases, and the junction held 12 bases outside the gene matches. This CDR3 has 17 amino acids. Per the germline V gene, CDR1 is SGHVS and CDR2 is FNYEAQ. CDR3 in amino acids: CASSLAPVTSGRFEQYV. Written as DNA, the CDR3 is TGTGCCAGCAGCTTAGCTCCCGTTACTAGCGGGCGTTTCGAGCAGTACGTC.

V gene TRBV5-1 combines with J gene TRBJ1-3; possible D gene TRBD1, 5 bases. V lost 0 bases to trimming and J lost 8 bases, with 9 bases between them. Looked up from germline, CDR1 is SGHRS and CDR2 is YFSETQ. This CDR3 is built from 13 residues. CDR3 DNA: TGCGCCAGCAGCTTGGGGGGCGAGGACACCATATATTTT. Its translation: CASSLGGEDTIYF.

The chain combines TRBV7-9 with TRBJ2-7, with a possible D match to TRBD1 (5 bases). Germline loops: CDR1 SEHNR, CDR2 FQNEAQ (reference sequence). The CDR3 extends over 14 amino acids. Trimming stripped 6 bases from V and 7 bases from J, with 19 bases between. CDR3 coding DNA: TGTGCCAGCAGTCAACAGACCAGGGTTTGGGAGCAGTACGTC. Translating gives CASSQQTRVWEQYV.

This chain connects TRBV5-4 to TRBJ2-5, with 9 nucleotides matching TRBD2. This CDR3 spans 15 amino acids. Germline V gene data show CDR1 as SGHNT and CDR2 as YYREEE (reference sequence). After removal of 2 bases from V and 5 bases from J, the junction contained 7 bases not matched to a gene. The DNA of the CDR3 is TGTGCCAGCAGCTTTAGCGGGGGAGCAATGGAGACCCAGTACTTC. Residues: CASSFSGGAMETQYF.

As concerns this clone: The junction does not match germline at one end; this may be a read error. This chain uses TRBV6-4 with TRBJ2-3, with D maybe TRBD2 (7 bases). The CDR3 contains 16 residues. The germline V gene encodes CDR1 MRHNA and CDR2 SNTAGT. CDR3 sequence reads: CASCDGVGGPMDTQYF. The CDR3 DNA reads TGTGCCAGCTGTGACGGGGTGGGGGGGCCAATGGATACGCAGTATTTT.

The chain employs TRBV18 and TRBJ2-5; a possible D gene is TRBD2 (6 bases). This CDR3 is built from 16 residues. Germline V lookup: CDR1 KGHSH, CDR2 LQKENI. Trimming left V 1 base short and J 8 bases short, with 20 bases between. The CDR3 protein is CASSPRGDGPEGTQYF. CDR3 bases: TGTGCCAGCTCACCACGCGGGGACGGCCCAGAAGGTACCCAGTACTTC.

The rearrangement links TRBV6-5 to TRBJ1-2; TRBD1 matches at 7 bases. After removal of 5 bases from V and 7 bases from J, the junction contained 13 bases not matched to a gene. Germline values: CDR1 MNHEY, CDR2 SVGAGI. This CDR3 is built from 15 residues. CDR3 DNA: TGTGCCAGCAGTCGAGACAGGGCCGGTGGGGTTGGCTACACCTTC. Translating gives CASSRDRAGGVGYTF.

The genes are TRBV7-9 and TRBJ1-2, with 8 bases matching TRBD1. J lost 2 bases, V lost 4 bases, and 6 bases had no gene match. The length of the CDR3 is 15 residues. Germline V gene sequence: CDR1 SEHNR, CDR2 FQNEAQ (reference sequence). CDR3 amino acids: CASSSRGTGNYGYTF. The CDR3 nucleotides are TGTGCCAGCAGCTCTAGAGGGACAGGCAACTATGGCTACACCTTC.